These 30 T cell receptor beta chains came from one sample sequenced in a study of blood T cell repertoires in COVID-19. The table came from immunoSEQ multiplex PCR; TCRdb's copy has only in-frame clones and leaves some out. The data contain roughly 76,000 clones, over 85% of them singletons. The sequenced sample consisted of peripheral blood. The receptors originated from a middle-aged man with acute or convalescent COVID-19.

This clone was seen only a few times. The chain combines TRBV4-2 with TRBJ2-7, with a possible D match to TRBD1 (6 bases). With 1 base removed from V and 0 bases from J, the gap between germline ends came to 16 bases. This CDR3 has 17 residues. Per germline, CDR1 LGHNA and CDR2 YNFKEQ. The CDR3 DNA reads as TGTGCCAGCAGCCAAGGAACTCAACAGGGAAACTCCTACGAGCAGTACTTC. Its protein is CASSQGTQQGNSYEQYF.

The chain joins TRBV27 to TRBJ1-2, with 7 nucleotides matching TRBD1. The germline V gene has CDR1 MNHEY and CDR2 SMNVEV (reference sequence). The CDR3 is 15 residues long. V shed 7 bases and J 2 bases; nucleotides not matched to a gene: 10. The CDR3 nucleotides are TGTGCCAGCACCTCCATCGGGACAGTAAACTATGGCTACACCTTC. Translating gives CASTSIGTVNYGYTF.

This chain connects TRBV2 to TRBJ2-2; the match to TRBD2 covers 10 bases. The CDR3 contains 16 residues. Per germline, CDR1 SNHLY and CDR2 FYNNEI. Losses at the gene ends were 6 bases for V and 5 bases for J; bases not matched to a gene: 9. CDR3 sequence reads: CASRPPGLATTGELFF. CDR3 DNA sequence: TGTGCCAGCAGACCCCCGGGACTAGCGACGACCGGGGAGCTGTTTTTT.

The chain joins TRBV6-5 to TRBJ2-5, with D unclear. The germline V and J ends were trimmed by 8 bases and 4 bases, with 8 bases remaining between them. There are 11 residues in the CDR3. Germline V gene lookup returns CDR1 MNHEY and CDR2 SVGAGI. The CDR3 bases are TGTGCCAGCTCCCCAGGAGAGACCCAGTACTTC. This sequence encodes CASSPGETQYF.

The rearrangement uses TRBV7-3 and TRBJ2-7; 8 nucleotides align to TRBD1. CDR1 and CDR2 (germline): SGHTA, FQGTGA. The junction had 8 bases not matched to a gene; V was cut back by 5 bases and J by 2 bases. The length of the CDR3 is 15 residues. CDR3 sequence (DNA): TGTGCCAGCAGCCTATCCGGGACAGGAGCCTACGAGCAGTACGTC. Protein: CASSLSGTGAYEQYV.

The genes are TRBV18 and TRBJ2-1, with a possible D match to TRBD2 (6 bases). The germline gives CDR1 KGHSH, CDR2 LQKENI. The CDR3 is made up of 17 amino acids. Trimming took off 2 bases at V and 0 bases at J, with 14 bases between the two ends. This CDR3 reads CASSPILAGSSYNEQFF. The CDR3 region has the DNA TGTGCCAGCTCACCAATCTTGGCCGGGAGCTCCTACAATGAGCAGTTCTTC.

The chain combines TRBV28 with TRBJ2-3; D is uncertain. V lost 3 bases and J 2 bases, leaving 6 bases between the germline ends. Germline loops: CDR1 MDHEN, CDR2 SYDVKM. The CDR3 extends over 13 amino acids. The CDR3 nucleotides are TGTGCCAGCAGTTTCCCTCTCACAGATACGCAGTATTTT. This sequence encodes CASSFPLTDTQYF.

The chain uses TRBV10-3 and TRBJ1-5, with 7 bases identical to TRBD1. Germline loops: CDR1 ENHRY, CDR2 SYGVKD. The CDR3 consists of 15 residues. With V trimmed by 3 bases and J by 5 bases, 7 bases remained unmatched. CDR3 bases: TGTGCCATCAGTGAAGACAGGGTGATTCATCAGCCCCAGCATTTT. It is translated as CAISEDRVIHQPQHF.

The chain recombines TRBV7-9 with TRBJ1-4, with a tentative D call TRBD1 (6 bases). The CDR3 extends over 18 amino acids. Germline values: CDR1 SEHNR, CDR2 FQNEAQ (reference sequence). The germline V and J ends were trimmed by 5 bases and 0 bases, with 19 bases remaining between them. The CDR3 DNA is TGTGCCAGCAGCGATAGCGGAGGGGGGGGTGCAACTAATGAAAAACTGTTTTTT. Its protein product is CASSDSGGGGATNEKLFF. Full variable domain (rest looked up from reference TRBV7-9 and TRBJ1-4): DTGVSQNPRHKITKRGQNVTFRCDPISEHNRLYWYRQTLGQGPEFLTYFQNEAQLEKSRLLSDRFSAERPKGSFSTLEIQRTEQGDSAMYLCASSDSGGGGATNEKLFFGSGTQLSVL.

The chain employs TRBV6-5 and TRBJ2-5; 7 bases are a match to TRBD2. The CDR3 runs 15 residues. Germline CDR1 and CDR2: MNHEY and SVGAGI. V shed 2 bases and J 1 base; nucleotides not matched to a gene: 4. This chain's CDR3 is CASSYGRGGQETQYF. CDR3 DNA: TGTGCCAGCAGTTACGGCCGCGGGGGCCAAGAGACCCAGTACTTC.

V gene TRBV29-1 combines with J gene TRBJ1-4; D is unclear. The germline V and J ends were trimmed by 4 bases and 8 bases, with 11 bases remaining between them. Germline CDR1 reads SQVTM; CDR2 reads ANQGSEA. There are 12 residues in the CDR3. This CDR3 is CSVVGQEEKLFF. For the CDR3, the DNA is TGCAGCGTTGTAGGTCAGGAAGAAAAACTGTTTTTT.

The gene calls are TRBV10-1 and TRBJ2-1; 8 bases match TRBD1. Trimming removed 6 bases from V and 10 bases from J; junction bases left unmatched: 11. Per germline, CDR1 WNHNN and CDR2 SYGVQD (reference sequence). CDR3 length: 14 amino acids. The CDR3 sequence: CASSATGVTGEQFF. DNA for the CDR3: TGCGCCAGCAGCGCGACAGGGGTCACTGGGGAGCAGTTCTTC.

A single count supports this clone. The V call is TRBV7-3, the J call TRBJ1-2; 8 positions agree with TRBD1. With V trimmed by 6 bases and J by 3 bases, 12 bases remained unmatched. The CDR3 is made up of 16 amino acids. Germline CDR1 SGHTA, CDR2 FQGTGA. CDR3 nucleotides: TGTGCCAGCAGTTCGGACAGGGAGTTTGCTCACTATGGCTACACCTTC. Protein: CASSSDREFAHYGYTF.

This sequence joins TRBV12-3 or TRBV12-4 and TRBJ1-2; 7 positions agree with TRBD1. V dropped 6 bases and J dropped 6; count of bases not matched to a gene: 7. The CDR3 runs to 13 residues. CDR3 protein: CASRPQGGHGYTF. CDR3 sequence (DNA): TGTGCCAGCAGACCCCAGGGGGGCCATGGCTACACCTTC.

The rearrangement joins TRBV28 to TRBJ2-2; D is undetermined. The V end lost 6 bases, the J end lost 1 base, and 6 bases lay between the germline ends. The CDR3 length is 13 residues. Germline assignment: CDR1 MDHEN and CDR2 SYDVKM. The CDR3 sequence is CASSSGNTGELFF. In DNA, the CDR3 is TGTGCCAGCAGCTCAGGGAACACCGGGGAGCTGTTTTTT.

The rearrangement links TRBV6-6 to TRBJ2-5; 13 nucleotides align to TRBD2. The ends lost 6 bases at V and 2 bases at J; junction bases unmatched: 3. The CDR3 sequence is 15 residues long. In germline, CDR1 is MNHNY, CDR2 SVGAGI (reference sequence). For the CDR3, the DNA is TGTGCCAGCAGACTAGCGGGAGGGCGACAAGAGACCCAGTACTTC. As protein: CASRLAGGRQETQYF.

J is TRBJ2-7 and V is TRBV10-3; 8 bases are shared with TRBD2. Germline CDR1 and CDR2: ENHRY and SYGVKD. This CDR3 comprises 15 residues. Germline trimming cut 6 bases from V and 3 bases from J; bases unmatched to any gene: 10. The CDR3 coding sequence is TGTGCCATCAGGACTAGCGTGGGTAGATTCTACGAGCAGTACTTC. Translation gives CAIRTSVGRFYEQYF.

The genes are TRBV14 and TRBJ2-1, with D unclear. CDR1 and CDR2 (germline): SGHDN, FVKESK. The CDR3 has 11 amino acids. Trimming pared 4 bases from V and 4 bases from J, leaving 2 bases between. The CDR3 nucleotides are TGTGCCAGCAGCCTATACAATGAGCAGTTCTTC. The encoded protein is CASSLYNEQFF.

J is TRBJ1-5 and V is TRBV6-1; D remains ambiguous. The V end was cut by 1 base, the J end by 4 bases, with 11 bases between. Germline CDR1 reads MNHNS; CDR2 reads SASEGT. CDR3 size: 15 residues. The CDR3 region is CASSEVAAGNQPQHF. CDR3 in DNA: TGTGCCAGCAGTGAAGTGGCAGCGGGGAATCAGCCCCAGCATTTT.

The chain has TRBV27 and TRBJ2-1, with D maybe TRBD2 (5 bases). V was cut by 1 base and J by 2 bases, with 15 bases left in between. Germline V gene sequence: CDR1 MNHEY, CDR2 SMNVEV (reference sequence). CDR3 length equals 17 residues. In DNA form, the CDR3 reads TGTGCCAGCAGTTTATATTGGTGGGAGCAGGCCTACAATGAGCAGTTCTTC. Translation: CASSLYWWEQAYNEQFF.

The CDR3 sequence is CATSRRAGTNTGELFF. CDR3 bases: TGTGCCACCAGCAGGAGAGCGGGAACGAACACCGGGGAGCTGTTTTTT. The chain has TRBV15 and TRBJ2-2, with 7 bases fitting TRBD2. Germline lookup yields CDR1 LNHNV and CDR2 YYDKDF (reference sequence). The trim removed 3 bases at V and 0 bases at J, leaving 4 bases unmatched. The CDR3 totals 16 residues.

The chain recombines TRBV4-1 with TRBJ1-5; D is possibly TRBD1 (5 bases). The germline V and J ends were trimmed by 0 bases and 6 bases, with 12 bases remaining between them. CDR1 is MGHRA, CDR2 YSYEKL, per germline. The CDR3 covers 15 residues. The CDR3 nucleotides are TGCGCCAGCAGCCAAGATGAGGCAGGGATTCAGCCCCAGCATTTT. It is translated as CASSQDEAGIQPQHF.

The CDR3 reads CAWSFSGSYHEQFF. In DNA, the CDR3 is TGTGCCTGGAGTTTTAGCGGGAGCTATCATGAGCAGTTCTTC. The rearrangement joins TRBV30 to TRBJ2-1, with TRBD2 identical over 9 bases. CDR1 and CDR2 from the germline V gene are GTSNPN and SVGIG (reference sequence). With 2 bases clipped from V and 8 bases from J, the junction kept 7 bases outside the gene matches. This CDR3 has 14 residues.

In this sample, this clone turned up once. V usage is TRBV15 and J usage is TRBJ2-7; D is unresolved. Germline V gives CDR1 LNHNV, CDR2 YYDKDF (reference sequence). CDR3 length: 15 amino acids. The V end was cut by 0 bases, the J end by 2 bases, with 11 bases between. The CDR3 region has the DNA TGTGCCACCAGCAGAGATCGAACGGTTACCTACGAGCAGTACGTC. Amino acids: CATSRDRTVTYEQYV.

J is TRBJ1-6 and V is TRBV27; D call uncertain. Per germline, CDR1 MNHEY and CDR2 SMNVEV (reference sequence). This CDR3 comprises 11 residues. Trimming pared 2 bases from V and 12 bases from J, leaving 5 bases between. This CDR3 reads CASSLLEPLHF. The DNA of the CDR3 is TGTGCCAGCAGTTTACTAGAACCCCTCCACTTT.

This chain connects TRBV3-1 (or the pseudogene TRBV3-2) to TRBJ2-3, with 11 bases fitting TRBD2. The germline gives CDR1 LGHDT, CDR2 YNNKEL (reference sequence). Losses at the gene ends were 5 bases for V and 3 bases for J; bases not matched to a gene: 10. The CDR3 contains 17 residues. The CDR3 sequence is CASSGTSGIVRTDTQYF. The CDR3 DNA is TGTGCCAGCAGCGGGACTAGCGGAATTGTGAGGACAGATACGCAGTATTTT.

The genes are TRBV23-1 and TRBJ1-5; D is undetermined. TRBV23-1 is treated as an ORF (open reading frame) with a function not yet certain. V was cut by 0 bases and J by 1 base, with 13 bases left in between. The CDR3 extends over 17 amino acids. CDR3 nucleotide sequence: TGCGCCAGCAGTCAATCAAGACTGCCCCCAAGCAATCAGCCCCAGCATTTT. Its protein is CASSQSRLPPSNQPQHF.

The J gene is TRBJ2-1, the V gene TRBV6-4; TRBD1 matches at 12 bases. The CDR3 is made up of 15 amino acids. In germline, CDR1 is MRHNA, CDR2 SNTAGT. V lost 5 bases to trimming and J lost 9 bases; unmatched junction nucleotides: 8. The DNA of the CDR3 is TGTGCCAGCAGTACAACGGGACAGGGGGCTGTTGAGCAGTTCTTC. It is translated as CASSTTGQGAVEQFF.

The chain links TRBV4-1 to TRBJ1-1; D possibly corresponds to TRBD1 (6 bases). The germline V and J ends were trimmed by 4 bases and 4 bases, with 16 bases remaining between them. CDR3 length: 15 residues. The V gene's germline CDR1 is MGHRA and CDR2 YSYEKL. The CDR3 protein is CASSLQAGEFTEAFF. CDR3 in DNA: TGCGCCAGCAGCCTCCAGGCAGGGGAGTTCACTGAAGCTTTCTTT.

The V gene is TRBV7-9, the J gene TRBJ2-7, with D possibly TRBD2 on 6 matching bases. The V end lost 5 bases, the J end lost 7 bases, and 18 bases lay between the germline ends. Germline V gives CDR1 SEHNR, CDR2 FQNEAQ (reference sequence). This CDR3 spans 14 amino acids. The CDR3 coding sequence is TGTGCCAGCAGCCACACAGGAGGGACGTGGGAGCAGTACTTC. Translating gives CASSHTGGTWEQYF.